Following are 14 T cell receptor beta chains from one sample sequenced in a study of cytomegalovirus exposure and HLA in healthy donors. The PCR used 60 Vbeta and 13 Jbeta primers. The assay was immunoSEQ multiplex PCR, and TCRdb's table has in-frame clones only and misses some. The table has some 110,000 clones, around 67% seen once. The specimen was PBMCs. The receptor set was obtained from a man in his 60s in good health and CMV-seropositive.

The V call is TRBV7-3, the J call TRBJ2-7; D not certain. This CDR3 has 13 amino acids. Germline V lookup: CDR1 SGHTA, CDR2 FQGTGA. V lost 2 bases and J 4 bases, leaving 9 bases between the germline ends. CDR3 nucleotide sequence: TGTGCCAGCAGCTTATACGAGTATTACGAGCAGTACTTC. This encodes CASSLYEYYEQYF.

V and J are TRBV7-2 and TRBJ2-7; perhaps TRBD2 as D (7 bases). The germline gives CDR1 SGHTA, CDR2 FQGNSA. V lost 3 bases and J lost 2, with 23 bases in between. The CDR3 covers 18 residues. The CDR3 nucleotides are TGTGCCAGCAGCTTGGGATCCGGGGGGACAACTCTCGCCTACGAGCAGTACTTC. Translated, it gives CASSLGSGGTTLAYEQYF.

In its sample, this clone was seen a few times. CDR3: CATTGGNSGANVLTF. The DNA of the CDR3 is TGTGCCACTACAGGGGGAAACTCTGGGGCCAACGTCCTGACTTTC. The chain couples TRBV19 to TRBJ2-6; 8 bases line up with TRBD1. This CDR3 has 15 amino acids. V dropped 10 bases and J dropped 0; count of bases not matched to a gene: 5. Germline V gene data show CDR1 as LNHDA and CDR2 as SQIVND (reference sequence).

The rearrangement uses TRBV6-5 and TRBJ2-7; TRBD1 matches at 9 bases. The CDR3 is made up of 14 amino acids. J gave up 7 bases and V 5 bases, and 9 bases lay outside the gene matches. Looked up from germline, CDR1 is MNHEY and CDR2 is SVGAGI. CDR3 sequence reads: CASSPGQGYREQYF. CDR3 DNA sequence: TGTGCCAGCAGTCCGGGACAGGGTTATAGGGAGCAGTACTTC.

The J gene is TRBJ1-5, the V gene TRBV5-6, with 7 bases matching TRBD1. This CDR3 region has 13 residues. The ends lost 10 bases at V and 4 bases at J; junction bases unmatched: 8. Germline loops: CDR1 SGHDT, CDR2 YYEEEE. CDR3 bases: TGTGCCGGCAAAAGGGGGCAGAATCAGCCCCAGCATTTT. Residues: CAGKRGQNQPQHF.

The chain employs TRBV30 and TRBJ1-2; 8 nucleotides match TRBD1. This CDR3 region has 15 residues. In germline, CDR1 is GTSNPN, CDR2 SVGIG (reference sequence). V lost 0 bases and J lost 5; bases outside the gene matches: 8. In DNA form, the CDR3 reads TGTGCCTGGAGTGTACGGACAGGGAGGAATTATGGCTACACCTTC. Protein product: CAWSVRTGRNYGYTF.

V and J are TRBV7-3 and TRBJ2-7; tentative D call: TRBD1 (5 bases). There are 14 residues in the CDR3. V shed 5 bases and J shed 4 bases, with 15 bases lying between them. Germline-derived CDR1 and CDR2 are SGHTA and FQGTGA. In DNA, the CDR3 is TGTGCCAGCAGCCCATGGGGCAGTACTTACGAGCAGTACTTC. It specifies CASSPWGSTYEQYF.

The chain uses TRBV29-1 and TRBJ1-4; no firm D call. Looked up from germline, CDR1 is SQVTM and CDR2 is ANQGSEA. V shed 0 bases and J shed 7 bases, with 15 bases lying between them. The CDR3 runs to 15 residues. CDR3 in amino acids: CSVEDPRPGFEKLFF. The CDR3 coding sequence is TGCAGCGTTGAAGATCCTCGGCCCGGGTTTGAAAAACTGTTTTTT.

The rearrangement uses TRBV2 and TRBJ1-3; D is unclear. With 5 bases removed from V and 1 base from J, the gap between germline ends came to 12 bases. Germline V gene sequence: CDR1 SNHLY, CDR2 FYNNEI. This CDR3 region has 15 residues. CDR3 amino acids: CASSFSGGSGNTIYF. The DNA of the CDR3 is TGTGCCAGCAGTTTTTCGGGAGGGTCTGGAAACACCATATATTTT.

V gene TRBV4-1 combines with J gene TRBJ1-6; no clear D gene. V was pared by 0 bases and J by 4 bases, with 13 bases between. The CDR3 runs to 17 residues. The germline CDR1 and CDR2 sequences are MGHRA and YSYEKL. The CDR3 DNA reads as TGCGCCAGCAGCCAAGATAATTGGGCCCTGTATAATTCACCCCTCCACTTT. The encoded protein is CASSQDNWALYNSPLHF.

As for this clone: At one end the junction does not follow the germline gene, possibly because of a read error. DNA for the CDR3: TGTGCCAGCAGCCCGAGGGGTGGGCTAGCGGGGGGCGCGCGACACTTC. Residues: CASSPRGGLAGGARHF. The genes are TRBV7-3 and TRBJ2-5; 11 nucleotides match TRBD2. CDR3 length: 16 residues. Germline V CDR1 and CDR2: SGHTA, FQGTGA.

CDR3 bases: TGTGCCAGCAGCGAAACAGGGAGCTCCTACAATGAGCAGTTCTTC. Translated, it gives CASSETGSSYNEQFF. The gene calls are TRBV2 and TRBJ2-1, with a tentative D call TRBD1 (6 bases). Deletions cut 6 bases from V and 0 bases from J, with 12 bases between. This CDR3 region has 15 residues. CDR1 and CDR2 from the germline V gene are SNHLY and FYNNEI. The entire variable domain, with the rest obtained from reference TRBV2 and TRBJ2-1, is as follows: EPEVTQTPSHQVTQMGQEVILRCVPISNHLYFYWYRQILGQKVEFLVSFYNNEISEKSEIFDDQFSVERPDGSNFTLKIRSTKLEDSAMYFCASSETGSSYNEQFFGPGTRLTVL.

This clone has more than one count but fewer than ten. The chain combines TRBV7-6 with TRBJ1-1; no clear D. Germline CDR1 is SGHVS and CDR2 is FNYEAQ. Deletions cut 5 bases from V and 2 bases from J, with 12 bases between. The CDR3 has 14 residues. The CDR3 DNA reads as TGTGCCAGCAGCCCAGGTACAGAAAACACTGAAGCTTTCTTT. Amino acids: CASSPGTENTEAFF.

The chain combines TRBV29-1 with TRBJ1-6, with 8 nucleotides matching TRBD1. With 6 bases clipped from V and 7 bases from J, the junction kept 5 bases outside the gene matches. The germline V gene has CDR1 SQVTM and CDR2 ANQGSEA. This CDR3 is built from 13 residues. The CDR3 is CSVVDRENSPLHF. Written as DNA, the CDR3 is TGCAGCGTCGTGGACAGGGAGAATTCACCCCTCCACTTT.